A single T cell receptor (beta chain) is shown here with its context. The sample is drawn from a study of T cell changes during pregnancy in multiple sclerosis. Data came from immunoSEQ multiplex PCR; TCRdb stores just in-frame clones and leaves some out. There are 79,000 or so clones in the sample; roughly nine tenths occur only once, and 3% to 4% lies in the top ten. Trimming left V 1 base short and J 6 bases short, with 13 bases between. The CDR3 spans 15 residues. Germline CDR1 and CDR2: SGHDT and YYEEEE. The origin of this receptor is a female donor with multiple sclerosis, enrolled in a pregnancy study. This chain connects TRBV5-6 to TRBJ2-2; D unresolved. The sample consisted of peripheral blood, taken before pregnancy. The CDR3 reads CASSLPAGPPGELFF. The CDR3 DNA is TGTGCCAGCAGCTTGCCGGCAGGCCCACCCGGGGAGCTGTTTTTT.